A selection of T cell receptor beta chains follows, all from one sample in a study of PD-L1 blockade in urothelial cancer. Assay: immunoSEQ multiplex PCR; the TCRdb copy retains only in-frame clones and omits some. The sample has tens of thousands of clones; around 89% are singletons. The sequencing here drew on PBMCs, taken around atezolizumab (anti-PD-L1) treatment. The source is a man aged 60 to 69 with urothelial cancer. Both conserved end residues are part of each CDR3. Fields, in order: clone size, V gene, D gene, J gene, CDR3 protein, CDR3 DNA. The D gene is left open where the match is weak. Rows may omit the clone size; those that give it use once, few, many or a size class.

clone size: NA; V gene: TRBV10-3; D gene: NA; J gene: TRBJ2-5; CDR3 protein: CAISGGTGLETQYF; CDR3 DNA: TGTGCCATCAGTGGAGGAACGGGTTTAGAGACCCAGTACTTC
clone size: NA; V gene: TRBV28; D gene: NA; J gene: TRBJ2-1; CDR3 protein: CASISKSGSSYNEQFF; CDR3 DNA: TGTGCCAGCATCTCCAAGTCGGGGAGCTCCTACAATGAGCAGTTCTTC
clone size: few; V gene: TRBV28; D gene: TRBD1; J gene: TRBJ1-2; CDR3 protein: CASSLPGQGNYGYTF; CDR3 DNA: TGTGCCAGCAGTCTTCCTGGACAGGGCAACTATGGCTACACCTTC
clone size: NA; V gene: TRBV7-8; D gene: TRBD2; J gene: TRBJ2-5; CDR3 protein: CASSFTSGKMETQYF; CDR3 DNA: TGTGCCAGCAGCTTTACTAGCGGGAAGATGGAGACCCAGTACTTC
clone size: few; V gene: TRBV4-2; D gene: NA; J gene: TRBJ1-2; CDR3 protein: CASSQANYGYTF; CDR3 DNA: TGTGCCAGCAGCCAAGCAAACTATGGCTACACCTTC
clone size: NA; V gene: TRBV7-2; D gene: TRBD1; J gene: TRBJ2-5; CDR3 protein: CASSPRTGGNQETQYF; CDR3 DNA: TGTGCCAGCAGCCCGAGGACAGGGGGGAACCAAGAGACCCAGTACTTC
clone size: NA; V gene: TRBV10-1; D gene: TRBD1; J gene: TRBJ1-2; CDR3 protein: CATRTGGYYGYTF; CDR3 DNA: TGCGCCACCCGAACAGGGGGCTACTATGGCTACACCTTC
clone size: NA; V gene: TRBV7-3; D gene: TRBD2; J gene: TRBJ2-1; CDR3 protein: CASSPQLVAGGDNEQFF; CDR3 DNA: TGTGCCAGCAGCCCCCAGTTGGTAGCGGGGGGAGACAATGAGCAGTTCTTC
clone size: few; V gene: TRBV7-2; D gene: TRBD1; J gene: TRBJ1-5; CDR3 protein: CASSQTGTGTRPQHF; CDR3 DNA: TGTGCCAGCAGTCAAACCGGGACAGGGACGCGGCCCCAGCATTTT
clone size: few; V gene: TRBV28; D gene: NA; J gene: TRBJ2-7; CDR3 protein: CASSPRGEQYF; CDR3 DNA: TGTGCCAGCAGCCCCCGGGGCGAGCAGTACTTC
clone size: NA; V gene: TRBV12-2; D gene: NA; J gene: TRBJ1-5; CDR3 protein: CASRSGRARGQPQHF; CDR3 DNA: TGTGCAAGTCGCTCTGGCAGGGCGCGGGGTCAGCCCCAGCATTTT
clone size: few; V gene: TRBV6-5; D gene: TRBD2; J gene: TRBJ2-2; CDR3 protein: CASAESGSVGELFF; CDR3 DNA: TGTGCCTCCGCTGAGAGCGGGAGTGTCGGGGAGCTGTTTTTT
clone size: NA; V gene: TRBV7-2; D gene: TRBD1; J gene: TRBJ2-1; CDR3 protein: CASSPQALTGGSEQFF; CDR3 DNA: TGTGCCAGCAGCCCCCAGGCGTTAACAGGGGGTAGTGAGCAGTTCTTC
clone size: NA; V gene: TRBV29-1; D gene: NA; J gene: TRBJ1-2; CDR3 protein: CSVRQPNYGYTF; CDR3 DNA: TGCAGCGTGAGACAGCCTAACTATGGCTACACCTTC
clone size: NA; V gene: TRBV10-3; D gene: TRBD1; J gene: TRBJ1-2; CDR3 protein: CAISIDRTGGKGYTF; CDR3 DNA: TGTGCCATCAGTATAGACAGGACAGGGGGGAAAGGCTACACCTTC
clone size: NA; V gene: TRBV7-9; D gene: TRBD1; J gene: TRBJ2-4; CDR3 protein: CASSLGGQVGNIQYF; CDR3 DNA: TGTGCCAGCAGCTTAGGGGGACAGGTGGGCAACATTCAGTACTTC
clone size: NA; V gene: TRBV6-6; D gene: TRBD1; J gene: TRBJ1-1; CDR3 protein: CASSPGGWTEAFF; CDR3 DNA: TGTGCCAGCAGTCCAGGGGGGTGGACTGAAGCTTTCTTT
clone size: NA; V gene: TRBV19; D gene: TRBD2; J gene: TRBJ2-5; CDR3 protein: CASSIQRGEETQYF; CDR3 DNA: TGTGCCAGTAGTATTCAGCGGGGGGAAGAGACCCAGTACTTC
clone size: NA; V gene: TRBV7-2; D gene: TRBD1; J gene: TRBJ1-1; CDR3 protein: CASSLSRGRTEAFF; CDR3 DNA: TGTGCCAGCAGCTTGTCCAGGGGGAGGACTGAAGCTTTCTTT
clone size: NA; V gene: TRBV19; D gene: NA; J gene: TRBJ2-2; CDR3 protein: CASSIGQVNTGELFF; CDR3 DNA: TGTGCCAGTAGTATAGGGCAGGTGAACACCGGGGAGCTGTTTTTT